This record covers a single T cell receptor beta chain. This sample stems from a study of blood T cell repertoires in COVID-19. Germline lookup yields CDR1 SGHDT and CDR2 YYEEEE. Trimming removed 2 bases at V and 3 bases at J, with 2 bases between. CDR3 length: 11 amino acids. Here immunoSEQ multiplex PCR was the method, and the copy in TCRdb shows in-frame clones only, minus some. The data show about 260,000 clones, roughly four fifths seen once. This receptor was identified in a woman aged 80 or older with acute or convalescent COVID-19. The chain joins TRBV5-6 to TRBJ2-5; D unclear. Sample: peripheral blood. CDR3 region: CASSFKETQYF. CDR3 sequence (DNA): TGTGCCAGCAGCTTCAAAGAGACCCAGTACTTC. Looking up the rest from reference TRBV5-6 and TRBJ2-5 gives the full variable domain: DAGVTQSPTHLIKTRGQQVTLRCSPKSGHDTVSWYQQALGQGPQFIFQYYEEEERQRGNFPDRFSGHQFPNYSSELNVNALLLGDSALYLCASSFKETQYFGPGTRLLVL.